The rows below give T cell receptor beta chains drawn from one sample of a study of shared clonotypes between healthy human individuals. Here immunoSEQ multiplex PCR was the method, and the copy in TCRdb shows in-frame clones only, minus some. Of about 1.9 million clones detected, just over 90% appear once; the ten largest clones hold approximately 1.7%. Sequencing was done on a sample of naive CD8+ T cells from PBMCs. These receptors were collected from a man aged 18 to 30 in good health. Some clones in this sample may be carry-over from other donors' samples. The CDR3 runs from the conserved cysteine through the conserved F or W.

j_call v_call cdr3_aa
TRBJ2-5 TRBV5-5 CASSFIAGEETQYF
TRBJ2-7 TRBV28 CASSSWSDTMYEQYF
TRBJ2-3 TRBV9 CASSTSGRVADTQYF
TRBJ2-7 TRBV27 CASSFKGNEQYF
TRBJ2-1 TRBV5-1 CASSFFDRVKTSGNYSSYNEQFF
TRBJ2-3 TRBV9 CASSSQWGGTDTQYF
TRBJ2-1 TRBV19 CASSRGRRGDNEQFF
TRBJ2-5 TRBV6-1 CASTLLDRGGETQYF
TRBJ2-7 TRBV25-1 CASRGQGSYEQYF
TRBJ2-3 TRBV9 CASRSGRGTTDTQYF
TRBJ2-7 TRBV27 CASSPAAGDLSYEQYF
TRBJ1-5 TRBV19 CASSLRDHIQPQHF
TRBJ1-5 TRBV7-9 CASSQQGNSNQPQHF
TRBJ2-7 TRBV7-8 CASSFGLDIEQYF
TRBJ2-7 TRBV2 CASTGAFSYEQYF
TRBJ2-7 TRBV6-6 CASSLTGVEQYF
TRBJ2-2 TRBV29-1 CSVGMTGGKTGELFF
TRBJ1-1 TRBV28 CASSGRVNTEAFF
TRBJ1-1 TRBV6-5 CASSPTTGGTEAFF
TRBJ1-1 TRBV11-1 CASSLAGSDTEAFF
TRBJ2-3 TRBV7-8 CASLPGIGGAGDTQYF
TRBJ2-1 TRBV7-8 CASSLGDAYNEQFF
TRBJ2-7 TRBV28 CASTVRTGKGEQYF
TRBJ2-1 TRBV11-2 CASSYLTSSREQFF
TRBJ1-1 TRBV2 CASSNFRAVHTEAFF
TRBJ1-1 TRBV10-3 CAISPYKGRNTEAFF
TRBJ2-5 TRBV7-9 CASSPTGRETQYF
TRBJ2-7 TRBV11-2 CASSRTQGGRGEQYF
TRBJ2-2 TRBV5-1 CASSLGLAYNTGELFF
TRBJ2-3 TRBV15 CATSRDKGSTQYF
TRBJ1-1 TRBV29-1 CSVGTGENTEAFF
TRBJ2-1 TRBV4-2 CASSLAGEGNEQFF
TRBJ2-6 TRBV27 CASRRVGANVLTF
TRBJ2-7 TRBV2 CASSEGGIVWDEQYF
TRBJ1-3 TRBV10-3 CAISDRQGEAGNTIYF
TRBJ1-2 TRBV7-9 CASSLVGRQGDGYTF
TRBJ2-1 TRBV2 CASSVSAGERGFDNEQFF
TRBJ2-1 TRBV9 CASSVDRSPEWNEQFF
TRBJ2-3 TRBV19 CASGTSGTDTQYF
TRBJ1-1 TRBV6-5 CASCYRGACPEAFF
TRBJ1-1 TRBV27 CASSPKGWGTEAFF
TRBJ2-7 TRBV28 CASSFGGSYEQYF
TRBJ1-3 TRBV2 CASSAGRGYTIYF
TRBJ2-1 TRBV15 CATAGLAEPLLGYNEQFF
TRBJ2-7 TRBV27 CASSLRGGSYEQYF
TRBJ2-1 TRBV19 CASSITSGTYNEQFF
TRBJ2-2 TRBV15 CATSNPGAFGELFF
TRBJ2-1 TRBV25-1 CASSAGTGFYNEQFF
TRBJ2-7 TRBV6-6 CASSYSRYEQYF
TRBJ2-7 TRBV15 CATSPSGRSYEQYF
TRBJ1-5 TRBV7-9 CASSLSDRGNQPQHF
TRBJ1-1 TRBV28 CASSLRAGRRNTEAFF
TRBJ2-7 TRBV11-2 CASSLDRAYEQYF